These 32 T cell receptor beta chains share one sample of origin, sequenced in a study of control samples from healthy donors and cancer patients. Clones were sequenced by immunoSEQ multiplex PCR, and TCRdb holds only the in-frame ones, with some missing. The table shows tens of thousands of clones, with less than 90% occurring only once. The sequenced sample was blood. All receptors come from a man in his sixties in good health.

The J gene is TRBJ1-4, the V gene TRBV5-1; the D is unclear. This CDR3 region has 15 residues. V lost 1 base to trimming and J lost 7 bases, with 14 bases between them. Germline V gene sequence: CDR1 SGHRS, CDR2 YFSETQ. The CDR3 DNA reads TGCGCCAGCAGCTTGTCCTCTACCGGCGGTGAAAAACTGTTTTTT. Its translation is CASSLSSTGGEKLFF.

V and J are TRBV20-1 and TRBJ1-5, with D unclear. Deletions cut 6 bases from V and 3 bases from J, with 12 bases between. This CDR3 region has 13 residues. Germline-derived CDR1 and CDR2 are DFQATT and SNEGSKA (reference sequence). Written as DNA, the CDR3 is TGCAGTGCCAGTACAGCGAACAATCAGCCCCAGCATTTT. Its translation: CSASTANNQPQHF.

The chain couples TRBV21-1 to TRBJ1-5. TRBV21-1 is noted as a pseudogene. The CDR3 runs to 16 residues. CDR3 loop: CASSNLDPTSNQPQHF. The CDR3 DNA reads TGTGCCAGCAGCAATTTGGACCCAACAAGCAATCAGCCCCAGCATTTT.

The chain joins TRBV2 to TRBJ2-2; the match to TRBD2 covers 12 bases. Germline V gives CDR1 SNHLY, CDR2 FYNNEI. V dropped 4 bases and J dropped 4; count of bases not matched to a gene: 4. The CDR3 loop spans 16 amino acids. Here the CDR3 DNA reads TGTGCCAGCAGTGGACCTAGCGGGAGGGCCACCGGGGAGCTGTTTTTT. Protein: CASSGPSGRATGELFF. Using reference TRBV2 and TRBJ2-2 for the parts outside the CDR3, the full variable domain is EPEVTQTPSHQVTQMGQEVILRCVPISNHLYFYWYRQILGQKVEFLVSFYNNEISEKSEIFDDQFSVERPDGSNFTLKIRSTKLEDSAMYFCASSGPSGRATGELFFGEGSRLTVL.

J is TRBJ2-3 and V is TRBV19; TRBD2 matches 11 bases. The length of the CDR3 is 18 residues. Germline loops: CDR1 LNHDA, CDR2 SQIVND (reference sequence). V shed 4 bases, J shed 3 bases, and the junction held 12 bases outside the gene matches. CDR3: CASSTSLFASGRTDTQYF. For the CDR3, the DNA is TGTGCCAGTAGTACCTCCCTTTTCGCTAGCGGGAGGACAGATACGCAGTATTTT.

The rearrangement links TRBV21-1 to TRBJ1-6; no DNA check was done on the table's D call, TRBD1. TRBV21-1 is labeled a pseudogene. The CDR3 consists of 15 residues. CDR3 amino acids: CASSKGGPLNSPLHF. The CDR3 DNA reads TGTGCCAGCAGCAAAGGTGGCCCTCTTAATTCACCCCTCCACTTT.

The V and J genes are TRBV2 and TRBJ2-2; D tentatively fits TRBD1 or TRBD2 (5 bases each). Trimming shortened V by 5 bases and J by 2 bases, and 12 bases separated the two germline ends. Germline V gene data show CDR1 as SNHLY and CDR2 as FYNNEI. The CDR3 is made up of 15 amino acids. The CDR3 nucleotides are TGTGCCAGCAGTCAAGGGACGTCCAACACCGGGGAGCTGTTTTTT. This sequence encodes CASSQGTSNTGELFF. The full variable domain, rest sourced from reference TRBV2 and TRBJ2-2, is EPEVTQTPSHQVTQMGQEVILRCVPISNHLYFYWYRQILGQKVEFLVSFYNNEISEKSEIFDDQFSVERPDGSNFTLKIRSTKLEDSAMYFCASSQGTSNTGELFFGEGSRLTVL.

The rearrangement uses TRBV29-1 and TRBJ1-2; D is perhaps TRBD1 (6 bases). V lost 4 bases and J lost 4, with 10 bases in between. CDR3 length: 12 amino acids. CDR1 is SQVTM and CDR2 is ANQGSEA in the germline V gene. In DNA form, the CDR3 reads TGCAGCGTTGTCAGGGGTGGCTATGGCTACACCTTC. It encodes CSVVRGGYGYTF.

The rearrangement uses TRBV28 and TRBJ1-3, with 9 bases identical to TRBD1. Germline CDR1 reads MDHEN; CDR2 reads SYDVKM. Trimming removed 6 bases from V and 0 bases from J; junction bases left unmatched: 6. There are 16 residues in the CDR3. In DNA form, the CDR3 reads TGTGCCAGCAGCCCCTCGGACAGGGGCTCTGGAAACACCATATATTTT. The encoded protein is CASSPSDRGSGNTIYF.

In its sample, this clone was seen once. The V call is TRBV7-9, the J call TRBJ1-1, with TRBD1 as a possible D gene (5 bases). The germline V gene has CDR1 SEHNR and CDR2 FQNEAQ (reference sequence). The CDR3 consists of 15 residues. Trimming shortened V by 3 bases and J by 1 base, and 12 bases separated the two germline ends. DNA of the CDR3: TGTGCCAGCAGCTTGATGGGACGGCGGAACACTGAAGCTTTCTTT. This encodes CASSLMGRRNTEAFF.

The CDR3 protein is CASSVASSSTDTQYF. In DNA, the CDR3 is TGTGCCAGCAGCGTAGCCAGCTCTAGCACAGATACGCAGTATTTT. This rearrangement joins TRBV9 to TRBJ2-3; D ambiguous. Germline loops: CDR1 SGDLS, CDR2 YYNGEE. This CDR3 has 15 amino acids. V shed 0 bases and J shed 0 bases, with 8 bases lying between them.

The V and J genes are TRBV29-1 and TRBJ1-2, with 7 bases identical to TRBD1. This CDR3 spans 13 amino acids. V was clipped by 1 base and J by 5 bases; unmatched bases: 4. The germline gives CDR1 SQVTM, CDR2 ANQGSEA. The CDR3 protein is CSVEGQGGYGYTF. The CDR3 DNA reads as TGCAGCGTTGAAGGACAGGGTGGGTATGGCTACACCTTC.

In this sample, this clone turned up once. The chain links TRBV5-8 to TRBJ2-5; D may be TRBD1 (6 bases). This CDR3 contains 14 residues. Germline V gene data show CDR1 as SGHTS and CDR2 as YDEGEE. V lost 4 bases and J 1 base, leaving 11 bases between the germline ends. CDR3 in DNA: TGTGCCAGCAGCCCATACAGGGTCCAAGAGACCCAGTACTTC. Translation gives CASSPYRVQETQYF.

This clone was counted only a few times. V is TRBV5-5 and J is TRBJ1-1; no definite D call. Germline CDR1 and CDR2: SGHKS and YYEKEE (reference sequence). V shed 5 bases and J shed 1 base, with 3 bases lying between them. The CDR3 is 11 amino acids. For the CDR3, the DNA is TGTGCCAGCAGATCGAACACTGAAGCTTTCTTT. It yields the protein CASRSNTEAFF. Full variable domain (rest looked up from reference TRBV5-5 and TRBJ1-1): DAGVTQSPTHLIKTRGQQVTLRCSPISGHKSVSWYQQVLGQGPQFIFQYYEKEERGRGNFPDRFSARQFPNYSSELNVNALLLGDSALYLCASRSNTEAFFGQGTRLTVV.

The chain combines TRBV19 with TRBJ1-1; the match to TRBD1 covers 8 bases. The CDR3 has 18 amino acids. With V trimmed by 5 bases and J by 1 base, 15 bases remained unmatched. Germline values: CDR1 LNHDA, CDR2 SQIVND (reference sequence). The CDR3 sequence is CASSATLLYRGKNTEAFF. Written as DNA, the CDR3 is TGTGCCAGTAGTGCAACACTCTTATACAGGGGGAAGAACACTGAAGCTTTCTTT.

V usage is TRBV18 and J usage is TRBJ1-1; D not certain. Trimming removed 2 bases at V and 7 bases at J, with 5 bases between. The CDR3 extends over 11 amino acids. Germline CDR1 KGHSH, CDR2 LQKENI. The CDR3 sequence is CASSPDGEAFF. The DNA of the CDR3 is TGTGCCAGCTCACCAGACGGTGAAGCTTTCTTT.

This clone was picked up one time. The chain couples TRBV18 to TRBJ1-2, with unresolved D. V was clipped by 6 bases and J by 0 bases, with 8 bases between them. From germline, CDR1 is KGHSH and CDR2 LQKENI. CDR3 length equals 13 residues. This CDR3 is CASSSVPNYGYTF. The CDR3, as DNA: TGTGCCAGCTCGTCAGTTCCTAACTATGGCTACACCTTC. Based on the CDR3 plus reference TRBV18 and TRBJ1-2, the full variable domain is NAGVMQNPRHLVRRRGQEARLRCSPMKGHSHVYWYRQLPEEGLKFMVYLQKENIIDESGMPKERFSAEFPKEGPSILRIQQVVRGDSAAYFCASSSVPNYGYTFGSGTRLTVV.

The V call is TRBV6-1, the J call TRBJ1-2; 8 positions agree with TRBD1. V was clipped by 3 bases and J by 4 bases; unmatched bases: 4. The CDR3 is made up of 14 amino acids. In germline, CDR1 is MNHNS, CDR2 SASEGT. CDR3 residues: CASSDRDRIYGYTF. The DNA for the CDR3 is TGTGCCAGCAGTGACCGGGACAGGATCTATGGCTACACCTTC.

The gene calls are TRBV5-1 and TRBJ1-1, with D hard to call. V dropped 4 bases and J dropped 2 bases, with 18 bases sitting between them. Germline CDR1 is SGHRS and CDR2 is YFSETQ. There are 16 residues in the CDR3. The CDR3 nucleotides read TGCGCCAGCAGCCCACACTTAGCGGGCGAAAACACTGAAGCTTTCTTT. Its translation: CASSPHLAGENTEAFF.

Note on this clone: Sequence at one end of the junction differs from germline and may be a read error. The CDR3 DNA sequence: TGTGCCAGCTCACCTGACAATGAACAGTTCTTC. Translated, it gives CASSPDNEQFF. The chain joins TRBV18 to TRBJ2-1; no clear D. This CDR3 is built from 11 residues. The germline V gene has CDR1 KGHSH and CDR2 LQKENI. Complete variable domain (other parts from reference TRBV18 and TRBJ2-1): NAGVMQNPRHLVRRRGQEARLRCSPMKGHSHVYWYRQLPEEGLKFMVYLQKENIIDESGMPKERFSAEFPKEGPSILRIQQVVRGDSAAYFCASSPDNEQFFGPGTRLTVL.

This chain connects TRBV28 to TRBJ2-2, with D perhaps matching TRBD2 (6 bases). The CDR3 covers 14 residues. Looked up from germline, CDR1 is MDHEN and CDR2 is SYDVKM. The V end lost 6 bases, the J end lost 5 bases, and 13 bases lay between the germline ends. The CDR3 coding sequence is TGTGCCAGCAGATCCGGGACTCCAACCGGGGAGCTGTTTTTT. Residues: CASRSGTPTGELFF.

The J gene is TRBJ1-1, the V gene TRBV11-2; 8 nucleotides agree with TRBD1. Germline V gene lookup returns CDR1 SGHAT and CDR2 FQNNGV. J lost 4 bases, V lost 5 bases, and 9 bases had no gene match. CDR3 length: 15 amino acids. The CDR3: CASSREFTGGTEAFF. CDR3 DNA sequence: TGTGCCAGCAGCCGTGAATTTACAGGGGGCACTGAAGCTTTCTTT.

The rearrangement uses TRBV2 and TRBJ1-1, with 9 positions matching TRBD1. V was pared by 5 bases and J by 4 bases, with 8 bases of the junction left unmatched. Germline CDR1 SNHLY, CDR2 FYNNEI. The CDR3 has 15 amino acids. CDR3 region: CASSPGQGWGTEAFF. The DNA for the CDR3 is TGTGCCAGCAGTCCGGGACAGGGATGGGGCACTGAAGCTTTCTTT. The full variable domain, rest sourced from reference TRBV2 and TRBJ1-1, is EPEVTQTPSHQVTQMGQEVILRCVPISNHLYFYWYRQILGQKVEFLVSFYNNEISEKSEIFDDQFSVERPDGSNFTLKIRSTKLEDSAMYFCASSPGQGWGTEAFFGQGTRLTVV.

This clone has ten or more counts. This chain connects TRBV7-9 to TRBJ2-7, with D maybe TRBD1 (6 bases). CDR3 size: 14 residues. With 7 bases removed from V and 0 bases from J, the gap between germline ends came to 13 bases. Per germline, CDR1 SEHNR and CDR2 FQNEAQ (reference sequence). The chain's CDR3 is CASTLRTDSYEQYF. The CDR3 DNA follows: TGTGCCAGCACCCTGAGGACAGACTCCTACGAGCAGTACTTC.

This clone is deemed medium-sized. The chain recombines TRBV7-9 with TRBJ2-1, with 8 bases aligning to TRBD2. The CDR3 has 17 residues. The V segment lost 3 bases and the J segment 1 base; nucleotides outside the gene matches: 8. The germline V gene encodes CDR1 SEHNR and CDR2 FQNEAQ (reference sequence). In nucleotides, the CDR3 is TGTGCCAGCAGCTTCCCCGGGTCTAGCGGGTCCTACAATGAGCAGTTCTTC. Translated: CASSFPGSSGSYNEQFF.

The chain has TRBV9 and TRBJ2-7, with 9 bases identical to TRBD2. The V gene's germline CDR1 is SGDLS and CDR2 YYNGEE. This CDR3 is built from 14 residues. The V gene end was trimmed by 6 bases and the J gene end by 6 bases; junction bases not matched to a gene: 10. The CDR3 reads CASKRREGPGEQYF. CDR3 nucleotides: TGTGCCAGCAAAAGGCGGGAGGGCCCGGGCGAGCAGTACTTC.

The J gene is TRBJ2-1, the V gene TRBV11-2, with 15 bases matching TRBD2. This CDR3 is built from 18 residues. From germline, CDR1 is SGHAT and CDR2 FQNNGV. Germline trimming cut 5 bases from V and 0 bases from J; bases unmatched to any gene: 5. The CDR3 nucleotides read TGTGCCAGCAGCCCCCGGACTAGCGGGAGGGCCTCCTACAATGAGCAGTTCTTC. It translates to CASSPRTSGRASYNEQFF. Variable domain in full (rest from reference TRBV11-2 and TRBJ2-1): EAGVAQSPRYKIIEKRQSVAFWCNPISGHATLYWYQQILGQGPKLLIQFQNNGVVDDSQLPKDRFSAERLKGVDSTLKIQPAKLEDSAVYLCASSPRTSGRASYNEQFFGPGTRLTVL.

The chain recombines TRBV7-9 with TRBJ2-1, with no clear D. This CDR3 has 14 amino acids. Germline lookup yields CDR1 SEHNR and CDR2 FQNEAQ (reference sequence). Trimming cost V 5 bases and J 8 bases, with 16 bases left between them. CDR3 nucleotide sequence: TGTGCCAGCAGCCCCCCTAGAAAGGCGTATGAGCAGTTCTTC. It specifies CASSPPRKAYEQFF.

This chain uses TRBV29-1 with TRBJ2-3; 10 positions agree with TRBD2. Germline V gives CDR1 SQVTM, CDR2 ANQGSEA. With 7 bases clipped from V and 2 bases from J, the junction kept 6 bases outside the gene matches. The CDR3 sequence is 14 residues long. DNA for the CDR3: TGCAGCGCGGGACTAGCGTCCATCACAGATACGCAGTATTTT. Translated, it gives CSAGLASITDTQYF.

This chain uses TRBV6-5 with TRBJ1-1, with D hard to call. CDR3 size: 13 residues. Germline CDR1 reads MNHEY; CDR2 reads SVGAGI. Trimming removed 2 bases at V and 7 bases at J, with 11 bases between. CDR3 amino acids: CASSYGGVGEAFF. In DNA, the CDR3 is TGTGCCAGCAGTTACGGTGGAGTCGGTGAAGCTTTCTTT.

The rearrangement joins TRBV19 to TRBJ1-5; no reliable D call. The V end lost 3 bases, the J end lost 7 bases, and 10 bases lay between the germline ends. The CDR3 loop spans 13 amino acids. Germline CDR1 is LNHDA and CDR2 is SQIVND (reference sequence). The CDR3 here is CASSIGWGQPQHF. The DNA for the CDR3 is TGTGCCAGTAGTATTGGGTGGGGACAGCCCCAGCATTTT.

This clone was counted a few times. The chain uses TRBV18 and TRBJ1-4; D remains ambiguous. V lost 1 base and J 0 bases, leaving 12 bases between the germline ends. The CDR3 consists of 17 residues. Germline V gene sequence: CDR1 KGHSH, CDR2 LQKENI. The CDR3 sequence is CASSPLFPGATNEKLFF. The CDR3 DNA is TGTGCCAGCTCACCACTGTTTCCGGGAGCAACTAATGAAAAACTGTTTTTT. The complete variable domain, with remaining parts taken from reference TRBV18 and TRBJ1-4, reads NAGVMQNPRHLVRRRGQEARLRCSPMKGHSHVYWYRQLPEEGLKFMVYLQKENIIDESGMPKERFSAEFPKEGPSILRIQQVVRGDSAAYFCASSPLFPGATNEKLFFGSGTQLSVL.